The table lists the clone carrying this T cell receptor beta chain with a few counts. What it recognizes is unknown. The CDR3 runs to 16 residues. V was clipped by 4 bases and J by 2 bases, with 18 bases between them. The data belong to a study of T cell repertoires in cytomegalovirus infection. Study summary: It was the public TCR beta signatures that indicated both CMV infection and matching HLA type. General observations from the study: Adding up the frequency of public TCR beta families identified people who carried CMV plus the relevant HLA. Dominant in the ex vivo response were TCR beta clonotypes restricted by HLA-C and specific for CMV.

TCRdb analysed the reads with MiXCR anew, one entry per CDR3 protein. The table records about 700,000 distinct CDR3 sequences, 30% to 35% of them present only once. The material was cultured PBMCs, obtained from culture after CMV antigen stimulation. The receptor comes from a human donor in good health (CMV status not recorded). Some clones in this sample may be carry-over from other donors' samples. V and J are TRBV12-3 or TRBV12-4 and TRBJ2-7; D possibly matches TRBD1 or TRBD2 (5 bases each). Written as DNA, the CDR3 is TGTGCCAGCAGTTCAGGCCCCCGGGACGGGACCTACGAGCAGTACTTC. Translation: CASSSGPRDGTYEQYF.